This T cell receptor (beta chain) was profiled in a study of T cells after posttransplantation cyclophosphamide. Broader study findings: Recipient CMV seropositivity and CMV reactivation strongly tracked TRB clonality. Later post-transplant blood repertoires were often dominated by donor CD8+ memory clones. TRB overlap between skin or GI tissue T cells and blood was limited.

This clone came up many times. The antigen remains unidentified. Sequenced by immunoSEQ multiplex PCR; TCRdb stores in-frame clones only, minus some. Reported are tens of thousands of clones, none seen only once; the ten largest carry under 7.5%. CDR1 SGHNT and CDR2 YYREEE come from the germline V gene (reference sequence). V was pared by 5 bases and J by 5 bases, with 7 bases of the junction left unmatched. The CDR3 contains 14 residues. What was sequenced was PBMCs. The sequence came from a woman aged 60-75 years in good health, CMV-negative, and a related stem cell transplant donor. This sequence joins TRBV5-4 and TRBJ2-5; 9 nucleotides align to TRBD1. The chain's CDR3 is CASREDRGMETQYF. The CDR3 DNA reads as TGTGCCAGCAGGGAAGACAGGGGGATGGAGACCCAGTACTTC.